This T cell receptor beta chain was recovered during a study of blood T cell repertoires in COVID-19. Measured with immunoSEQ multiplex PCR; TCRdb has only the in-frame clones, and not every one. Of 150,000 or so clones in the sample, approximately 90% are singletons; the top ten hold about 4.1%. The germline V gene encodes CDR1 SGHDT and CDR2 YYEEEE. The V gene lost 1 base and the J gene lost 0 bases, with 7 bases spanning the gap. The CDR3 runs 14 residues. This clone was found once. The sample comprised PBMCs or T cells enriched from blood (not recorded which). The chain is built from TRBV5-6 and TRBJ1-1; TRBD1 might be the D (5 bases). The TCR originated in a woman in her forties who had been exposed to COVID-19. CDR3 sequence (DNA): TGTGCCAGCAGCTTGTGGGGCCTGAACACTGAAGCTTTCTTT. It is translated as CASSLWGLNTEAFF. The full variable domain, in which reference TRBV5-6 and TRBJ1-1 provide the parts outside the CDR3, is DAGVTQSPTHLIKTRGQQVTLRCSPKSGHDTVSWYQQALGQGPQFIFQYYEEEERQRGNFPDRFSGHQFPNYSSELNVNALLLGDSALYLCASSLWGLNTEAFFGQGTRLTVV.